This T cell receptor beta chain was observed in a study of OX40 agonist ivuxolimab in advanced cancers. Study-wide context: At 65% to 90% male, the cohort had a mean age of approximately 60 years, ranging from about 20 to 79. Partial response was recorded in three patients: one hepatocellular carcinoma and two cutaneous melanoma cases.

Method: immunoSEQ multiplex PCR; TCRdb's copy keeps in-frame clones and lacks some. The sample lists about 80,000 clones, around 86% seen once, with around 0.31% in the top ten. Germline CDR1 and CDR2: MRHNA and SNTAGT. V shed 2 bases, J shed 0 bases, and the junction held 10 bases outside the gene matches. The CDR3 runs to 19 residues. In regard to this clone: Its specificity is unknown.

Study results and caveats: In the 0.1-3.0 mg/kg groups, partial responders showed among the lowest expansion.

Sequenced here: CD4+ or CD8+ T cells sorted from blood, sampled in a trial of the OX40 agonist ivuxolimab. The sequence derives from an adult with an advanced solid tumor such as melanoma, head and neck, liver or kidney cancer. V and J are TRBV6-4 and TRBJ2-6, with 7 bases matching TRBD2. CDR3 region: CASSDGEGRSSSGANVLTF. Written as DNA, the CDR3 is TGTGCCAGCAGTGACGGGGAGGGCAGGTCAAGCTCTGGGGCCAACGTCCTGACTTTC.